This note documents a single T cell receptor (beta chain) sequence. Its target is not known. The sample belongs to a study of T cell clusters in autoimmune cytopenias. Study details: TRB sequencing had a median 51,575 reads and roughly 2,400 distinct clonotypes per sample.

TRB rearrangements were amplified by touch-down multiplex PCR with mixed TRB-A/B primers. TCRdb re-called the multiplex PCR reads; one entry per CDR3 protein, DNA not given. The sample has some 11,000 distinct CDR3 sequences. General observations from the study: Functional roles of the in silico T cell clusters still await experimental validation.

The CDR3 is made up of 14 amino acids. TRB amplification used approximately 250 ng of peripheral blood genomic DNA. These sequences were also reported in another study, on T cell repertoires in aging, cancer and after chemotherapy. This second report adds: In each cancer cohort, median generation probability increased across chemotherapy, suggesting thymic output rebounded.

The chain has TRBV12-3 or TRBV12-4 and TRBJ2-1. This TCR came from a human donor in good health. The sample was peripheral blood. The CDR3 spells CASSLASAYNEQFF.